This T cell receptor beta chain was sequenced during a study of patients and donors after allogeneic stem cell transplantation. In TCRdb, the RT-PCR reads were re-called with MiXCR into one record per CDR3 protein. Here the sample spans about a million distinct CDR3 sequences, roughly 18% being singletons. This CDR3 is built from 13 residues. V lost 4 bases to trimming and J lost 8 bases, with 14 bases between them. J is TRBJ1-2 and V is TRBV12-3 or TRBV12-4, with D perhaps TRBD1 (6 bases). This sequence originates from a human donor who was either an allogeneic HSCT recipient or a stem cell or donor lymphocyte infusion donor (not recorded which). It is not recorded whose cells these are; they may come from a transplant donor. Sequencing used blood, either unsorted or a sorted T cell fraction (not recorded which). CDR3 nucleotide sequence: TGTGCCAGCAGTTGGTTGGGGGCTGCGGGCTACACCTTC. Translated: CASSWLGAAGYTF.